This T cell receptor beta chain is drawn from a study of T cell responses to AZD1222 COVID-19 vaccine. Study results and caveats: The donor cohort was predominantly white British with a female majority, and clonal diversity may have been underestimated. Receipt of two AZD1222 doses was followed by a rise in Spike-specific TCR breadth and depth. Recipients of AZD1222 seropositive at baseline numbered only 6 or 7. In all cases, repertoires were sampled only after the peak T cell response.

Assay: immunoSEQ multiplex PCR; the TCRdb copy retains only in-frame clones and omits some. Of about 200,000 clones in the sample, around nine tenths were seen once. For this clone: The antigen is not known.

V dropped 3 bases and J dropped 4 bases, with 12 bases sitting between them. The CDR3 is made up of 14 amino acids. Per germline, CDR1 MRHNA and CDR2 SNTAGT. The sequencing here drew on peripheral blood, taken 28 days after the second dose of the MenACWY control vaccine. This TCR was sampled from an adult who received the MenACWY meningococcal vaccine as a control. The V and J genes are TRBV6-4 and TRBJ1-1; no clear D. CDR3 nucleotide sequence: TGTGCCAGCAGTGAGAGTCAGGCTTCCACTGAAGCTTTCTTT. Translation: CASSESQASTEAFF.